This is a list of T cell receptor beta chains from one sample in a study of T cell repertoires in cytomegalovirus infection. MiXCR, applied by TCRdb to the reads, yields one record per CDR3 protein. The table has 450,000 to 600,000 distinct CDR3 sequences, about 11% seen once. The sequenced sample was PBMCs. The receptors shown here come from a human donor in good health (CMV status not recorded). Some clones in this sample may be carry-over from other donors' samples. CDR3s include the opening cysteine and the closing phenylalanine or tryptophan. The order of the fields is D gene, clone size, V gene, J gene, CDR3 DNA, CDR3 protein. D genes are given only for firm matches. Clone size appears in some rows only: once, few, many, or a class for an expanded clone.

D: TRBD1
size: many
V: TRBV12-3/TRBV12-4
J: TRBJ1-4
DNA: TGTGCCAGCAGCCGTACAGGGGTCGCCCCTAATGAAAAACTGTTTTTT
CDR3: CASSRTGVAPNEKLFF

D: NA
size: many
V: TRBV20-1
J: TRBJ2-5
DNA: TGCAGTGCTAGGGTCACTAGTTGGGAGACCCAGTACTTC
CDR3: CSARVTSWETQYF

D: TRBD1
size: many
V: TRBV4-2
J: TRBJ1-6
DNA: TGTGCCAGCAGCCAAGAAGGCCAGACAGGGGGATTGGTTTCACCCCTCCACTTT
CDR3: CASSQEGQTGGLVSPLHF

D: NA
size: NA
V: TRBV19
J: TRBJ1-1
DNA: TGTGCCAGTAGTAGCTGGGGGGGGGGCACTGAAGCTTTCTTT
CDR3: CASSSWGGGTEAFF

D: NA
size: many
V: TRBV7-2
J: TRBJ1-5
DNA: TGTGCCAGCAGCCCTGGTATTAGTCGGAACAATCAGCCCCAGCATTTT
CDR3: CASSPGISRNNQPQHF

D: NA
size: NA
V: TRBV19
J: TRBJ2-7
DNA: TGTGCCAGTAGTATCTCCAGGGGTTTTGGCTCCTACGAGCAGTACTTC
CDR3: CASSISRGFGSYEQYF

D: TRBD1
size: many
V: TRBV7-9
J: TRBJ2-5
DNA: TGTGCCAGCAGCTTCCAGGGGGTCAGGGAGACCCAGTACTTC
CDR3: CASSFQGVRETQYF

D: NA
size: NA
V: TRBV9
J: TRBJ2-4
DNA: TGTGCCAGCAGCGTAGGGACATTGGGACCGAACATTCAGTACTTC
CDR3: CASSVGTLGPNIQYF

D: NA
size: few
V: TRBV20-1
J: TRBJ2-7
DNA: TGCAGTGCTAGCCAGCTAACCTACGAGCAGTACTTC
CDR3: CSASQLTYEQYF

D: NA
size: many
V: TRBV28
J: TRBJ2-2
DNA: TGTGCCAGCACAGGGGTGAACACCGGGGAGCTGTTTTTT
CDR3: CASTGVNTGELFF

D: NA
size: many
V: TRBV19
J: TRBJ2-7
DNA: TGTGCCAGTAGTATCGAAGGGACATACTCCTACGAGCAGTACTTC
CDR3: CASSIEGTYSYEQYF

D: TRBD2
size: many
V: TRBV7-6
J: TRBJ2-5
DNA: TGTGCCAGCAGCGCACGCGGACTAGCGGGGGAAGAGACCCAGTACTTC
CDR3: CASSARGLAGEETQYF

D: NA
size: many
V: TRBV5-1
J: TRBJ1-2
DNA: TGCGCCAGCAGCTTGGGGCGGCTCTATGGCTACACCTTC
CDR3: CASSLGRLYGYTF

D: TRBD1
size: once
V: TRBV6-6
J: TRBJ1-2
DNA: TGTGCCAGCAGAGCAGGGGGCGTCTTTAGTGGCTACACCTTC
CDR3: CASRAGGVFSGYTF

D: TRBD2
size: medium-sized
V: TRBV7-8
J: TRBJ2-7
DNA: TGTGCCAGCAGCGCGGGGTGGGGGGGAGGGGCCTACGAGCAGTACTTC
CDR3: CASSAGWGGGAYEQYF

D: NA
size: few
V: TRBV14
J: TRBJ2-7
DNA: TGTGCCAGCAGCCGAAGACAGATCTACGAGCAGTACTTC
CDR3: CASSRRQIYEQYF

D: NA
size: many
V: TRBV28
J: TRBJ1-4
DNA: TGTGCCAGCAGTTCAGTGTCAACTAATGAAAAACTGTTTTTT
CDR3: CASSSVSTNEKLFF

D: NA
size: NA
V: TRBV9
J: TRBJ2-7
DNA: TGTGCCAGCAGCGTAGGGAACAGACACTACGAGCAGTACTTC
CDR3: CASSVGNRHYEQYF

D: NA
size: many
V: TRBV7-6
J: TRBJ1-6
DNA: TGTGCCAGCAGCTTAGAATTCAGGGGTTCACCCCTCCACTTT
CDR3: CASSLEFRGSPLHF

D: NA
size: few
V: TRBV7-3
J: TRBJ1-6
DNA: TGTGCCAGCAGCCCTGGACAGTCGCTCTCACCCCTCCACTTT
CDR3: CASSPGQSLSPLHF

D: NA
size: few
V: TRBV29-1
J: TRBJ1-1
DNA: TGCAGCGTGGCCTGGGAGGGGGCTGAAGCTTTCTTT
CDR3: CSVAWEGAEAFF

D: TRBD1
size: NA
V: TRBV30
J: TRBJ1-2
DNA: TGTGCCTGGAGGGTTAGGGGGCGCGACTATGGCTACACCTTC
CDR3: CAWRVRGRDYGYTF

D: NA
size: many
V: TRBV4-2
J: TRBJ2-7
DNA: TGTGCCAGCAGCCACGACGAGACGGGCGAGCAGTACTTC
CDR3: CASSHDETGEQYF

D: NA
size: many
V: TRBV7-8
J: TRBJ2-1
DNA: TGTGCCAGCAGCTTATCCCGGGGTGGCAAATACAATGAGCAGTTCTTC
CDR3: CASSLSRGGKYNEQFF

D: NA
size: NA
V: TRBV9
J: TRBJ1-2
DNA: TGTGCCAGCAGCGTAGGCCAGGGGCTAAAAATTTTTGGCTACACCTTC
CDR3: CASSVGQGLKIFGYTF

D: NA
size: NA
V: TRBV29-1
J: TRBJ2-7
DNA: TGCAGCGTTGGTGTCAGAGCCGAGGAGCAGTACTTC
CDR3: CSVGVRAEEQYF

D: TRBD1
size: many
V: TRBV7-9
J: TRBJ2-1
DNA: TGTGCCAGCAGGCCCAACAGGGGGAATGAGCAGTTCTTC
CDR3: CASRPNRGNEQFF

D: NA
size: NA
V: TRBV9
J: TRBJ1-1
DNA: TGTGCCAGCAGCGTAGGAAGGAACACTGAAGCTTTCTTT
CDR3: CASSVGRNTEAFF

D: NA
size: many
V: TRBV24-1
J: TRBJ2-6
DNA: TGTGCCACCGGACCTCATATTTCCTCTGGGGCCAACGTCCTGACTTTC
CDR3: CATGPHISSGANVLTF

D: NA
size: many
V: TRBV6-1
J: TRBJ2-3
DNA: TGTGCCAGCAGTGAAAATGGAGGGGGCCTCACAGATACGCAGTATTTT
CDR3: CASSENGGGLTDTQYF

D: NA
size: few
V: TRBV11-2
J: TRBJ2-3
DNA: TGTGCCAGCACCCTCCTAGGAAGGGGCTCGACAGATACGCAGTATTTT
CDR3: CASTLLGRGSTDTQYF

D: TRBD1
size: few
V: TRBV10-3
J: TRBJ2-5
DNA: TGTGCCATCAGACAGGGGTCTGTACAAGAGACCCAGTACTTC
CDR3: CAIRQGSVQETQYF

D: NA
size: NA
V: TRBV4-2
J: TRBJ2-5
DNA: TGTGCCGGCAGCCGAAATCCTGGACTCTCTCACCAAGAGACCCAGTACTTC
CDR3: CAGSRNPGLSHQETQYF

D: NA
size: many
V: TRBV5-1
J: TRBJ2-5
DNA: TGCGCCAGCAGCTTTCCATCGACAGTACAAGAGACCCAGTACTTC
CDR3: CASSFPSTVQETQYF

D: NA
size: few
V: TRBV24-1
J: TRBJ2-1
DNA: TGTGCCACCAGTGATTTGCAAGGACTGGGCTCCTACAATGAGCAGTTCTTC
CDR3: CATSDLQGLGSYNEQFF

D: TRBD1
size: NA
V: TRBV5-1
J: TRBJ2-7
DNA: TGCGCCAGCAGCTCGCCGGACAGGAACGAGCAGTACTTC
CDR3: CASSSPDRNEQYF

D: NA
size: many
V: TRBV6-1
J: TRBJ2-7
DNA: TGTGCCAGCATGGAGGGGGGGGAGGGCCACGAGCAGTACTTC
CDR3: CASMEGGEGHEQYF

D: TRBD1
size: many
V: TRBV19
J: TRBJ2-3
DNA: TGTGCCAGTAGTATCCAGGGGGCGGTGGGCACAGATACGCAGTATTTT
CDR3: CASSIQGAVGTDTQYF

D: NA
size: NA
V: TRBV7-9
J: TRBJ2-7
DNA: TGTGCCAGCAGCTTGAGGGAACTCCCCTACGAGCAGTACTTC
CDR3: CASSLRELPYEQYF

D: NA
size: many
V: TRBV18
J: TRBJ1-5
DNA: TGTGCCAGCTCACCGGGCCCACCAGCAACTTTTAGCAATCAGCCCCAGCATTTT
CDR3: CASSPGPPATFSNQPQHF

D: NA
size: NA
V: TRBV7-9
J: TRBJ1-6
DNA: TGTGCCAGCAGCTTAGAACAAAACTATAATTCACCCCTCCACTTT
CDR3: CASSLEQNYNSPLHF

D: NA
size: few
V: TRBV10-3
J: TRBJ2-1
DNA: TGTGCCATCAGTGAGTCCGACTACGAGCAGTTCTTC
CDR3: CAISESDYEQFF

D: TRBD1
size: many
V: TRBV7-9
J: TRBJ1-3
DNA: TGTGCCAGCAGCCCGCGCAGGGGGCAGAGAAACACCATATATTTT
CDR3: CASSPRRGQRNTIYF

D: NA
size: few
V: TRBV6-1
J: TRBJ2-2
DNA: TGTGCCAGCAATCTAGCCCCGGAAGCCGGGGAGCTGTTTTTT
CDR3: CASNLAPEAGELFF

D: NA
size: NA
V: TRBV14
J: TRBJ2-1
DNA: TGTGCCAGCAGCCAAGCGTCTGATGGGGAGGCCCTAAACAATGAGCAGTTCTTC
CDR3: CASSQASDGEALNNEQFF

D: NA
size: NA
V: TRBV20-1
J: TRBJ2-3
DNA: TGCAGTGCCCCCGTCCCTCCTAGCACAGATACGCAGTATTTT
CDR3: CSAPVPPSTDTQYF

D: NA
size: few
V: TRBV2
J: TRBJ1-5
DNA: TGTGCCAGCATGCTAGGGCTGAGCAATCAGCCCCAGCATTTT
CDR3: CASMLGLSNQPQHF

D: NA
size: many
V: TRBV12-3/TRBV12-4
J: TRBJ1-3
DNA: TGTGCCAGCAGGGGATGGGAAACTGGAAACACCATATATTTT
CDR3: CASRGWETGNTIYF

D: NA
size: few
V: TRBV7-3
J: TRBJ2-7
DNA: TGTGCCAGCAGCTTTGGACAGTTCAACGAGCAGTACTTC
CDR3: CASSFGQFNEQYF

D: NA
size: many
V: TRBV15
J: TRBJ2-5
DNA: TGTGCCACCAGCACTAAAGAGACCCAGTACTTC
CDR3: CATSTKETQYF

D: NA
size: many
V: TRBV19
J: TRBJ2-1
DNA: TGTGCCAGTAGTATAGGCCGAAACGGGGAGCAGTTCTTC
CDR3: CASSIGRNGEQFF

D: NA
size: many
V: TRBV29-1
J: TRBJ2-7
DNA: TGCAGCGTTGAAGGAGGGGCCAAGCAGTACTTC
CDR3: CSVEGGAKQYF

D: TRBD2
size: many
V: TRBV12-3/TRBV12-4
J: TRBJ2-1
DNA: TGTGCCAGCAGTTTAGGGGCGGGAGTTGAGCAGTTCTTC
CDR3: CASSLGAGVEQFF